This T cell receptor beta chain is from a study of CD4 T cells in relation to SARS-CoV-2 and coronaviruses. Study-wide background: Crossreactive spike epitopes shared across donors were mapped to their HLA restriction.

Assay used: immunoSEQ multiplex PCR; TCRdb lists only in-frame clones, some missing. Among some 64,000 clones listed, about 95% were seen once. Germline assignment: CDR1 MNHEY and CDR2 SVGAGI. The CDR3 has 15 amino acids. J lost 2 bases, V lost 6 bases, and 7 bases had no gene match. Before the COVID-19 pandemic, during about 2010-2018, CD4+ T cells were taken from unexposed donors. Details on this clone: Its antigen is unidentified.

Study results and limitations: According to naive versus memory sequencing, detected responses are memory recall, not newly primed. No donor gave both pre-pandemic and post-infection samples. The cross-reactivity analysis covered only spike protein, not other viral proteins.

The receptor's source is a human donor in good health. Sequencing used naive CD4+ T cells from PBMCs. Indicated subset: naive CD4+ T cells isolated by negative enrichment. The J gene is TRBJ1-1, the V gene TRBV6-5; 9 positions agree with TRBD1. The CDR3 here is CASSGQGRGNTEAFF. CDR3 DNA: TGTGCCAGCAGCGGACAGGGGCGGGGAAACACTGAAGCTTTCTTT.